Shown below are 17 T cell receptor beta chains from a single sample sequenced in a study of T cells expressing NK-cell markers (TCRdb year 2020). Libraries were prepared through 5' RACE. These reads were obtained on an Illumina HiSeq 2000. After reprocessing by TCRdb, each CDR3 protein sequence is one entry, and no DNA is given. Per the sample table, the count is 300,000 or so distinct CDR3 sequences. More than 3.5% of the sample comes from the top ten. The sample taken for sequencing was blood T cells: a sorted CD56 or NKG2C T cell subset, CD4+ or CD8+ T cells, or bulk PBMC T cells (not recorded which). The source of these receptors is a woman aged 18-70 years in good health.

The chain recombines TRBV5-1 with TRBJ2-1; TCRdb proposes TRBD2, but this gene call is untestable without DNA. Germline CDR1 is SGHRS and CDR2 is YFSETQ. The CDR3 sequence is 13 residues long. The CDR3 spells CASYIGGQNEQFF.

The rearrangement joins TRBV7-9 to TRBJ2-6. Per germline, CDR1 SEHNR and CDR2 FQNEAQ (reference sequence). The CDR3 sequence is 14 residues long. The CDR3 protein is CASGPQPGANVLTF. The variable domain in full, with the rest retrieved from reference TRBV7-9 and TRBJ2-6, is DTGVSQNPRHKITKRGQNVTFRCDPISEHNRLYWYRQTLGQGPEFLTYFQNEAQLEKSRLLSDRFSAERPKGSFSTLEIQRTEQGDSAMYLCASGPQPGANVLTFGAGSRLTVL.

The rearrangement joins TRBV3-1 to TRBJ2-3. The CDR3 has 14 amino acids. The germline V gene encodes CDR1 LGHDT and CDR2 YNNKEL (reference sequence). CDR3 amino acids: CASSQLGVRDTQYF.

The chain employs TRBV5-1 and TRBJ1-2. The CDR3 has 12 amino acids. Germline V gene sequence: CDR1 SGHRS, CDR2 YFSETQ. CDR3 sequence reads: CASSFQTYGYTF.

This chain uses TRBV19 with TRBJ2-1; TCRdb's D call of TRBD2 is untestable without DNA. Germline V gives CDR1 LNHDA, CDR2 SQIVND (reference sequence). The CDR3 is 16 residues long. CDR3 loop: CASNVAGGPSYNEQFF.

The V gene is TRBV29-1, the J gene TRBJ1-2; TCRdb lists TRBD1, though no DNA is available to test this call. The CDR3 runs 13 residues. Germline loops: CDR1 SQVTM, CDR2 ANQGSEA. CDR3 residues: CSGRTAPSYGYTF.

The rearrangement joins TRBV12-3 or TRBV12-4 to TRBJ2-7; TCRdb picks TRBD1, but there is no DNA to check that call. CDR3 length equals 15 residues. The CDR3 is CASSLDGTASYEQYF.

The chain carries TRBV21-1 and TRBJ1-1. TRBV21-1 represents a pseudogene. The CDR3 runs to 15 residues. The CDR3 reads CASSLRPPEDTEAFF.

By frequency, this clonotype is medium-sized (0.01 to 0.1%). This sequence joins TRBV12-3 or TRBV12-4 and TRBJ1-1; TCRdb returns TRBD1, unconfirmable since there is no DNA. The CDR3 has 16 residues. CDR3 protein: CASSPNPPSGAFEAFF.

CDR3 sequence reads: CSARDGRALTDTQYF. This chain links TRBV20-1 with TRBJ2-3; TCRdb reports TRBD2, a call that lacks DNA to check it against. Per germline, CDR1 DFQATT and CDR2 SNEGSKA (reference sequence). There are 15 residues in the CDR3.

V and J are TRBV20-1 and TRBJ2-5; TCRdb gives TRBD2 as the D gene, but with no DNA this cannot be confirmed. Germline V gene lookup returns CDR1 DFQATT and CDR2 SNEGSKA (reference sequence). This CDR3 has 17 amino acids. CDR3 protein: CSARDRVASGGFETQYF.

The rearrangement links TRBV6-1 to TRBJ1-6. Germline V gene sequence: CDR1 MNHNS, CDR2 SASEGT. This CDR3 is 16 amino acids long. The CDR3 is CASSLRPGRAAPPLHF.

This rearrangement joins TRBV20-1 to TRBJ2-1. The CDR3 is made up of 14 amino acids. CDR1 and CDR2 (germline): DFQATT, SNEGSKA (reference sequence). The CDR3 region is CSARDRVLYNEQFF.

The CDR3 sequence is CASSQAGGNYNEQFF. The chain recombines TRBV4-1 with TRBJ2-1; with no DNA, the TCRdb D assignment of TRBD1 cannot be verified. Germline V CDR1 and CDR2: MGHRA, YSYEKL. This CDR3 has 15 amino acids.

This chain uses TRBV2 with TRBJ1-1. Germline CDR1 reads SNHLY; CDR2 reads FYNNEI. The CDR3 sequence is 12 residues long. This CDR3 is CASSEASIEAFF.

The rearrangement links TRBV3-1 to TRBJ2-7; lacking DNA, the TRBD1 call made by TCRdb goes unchecked. The germline V gene has CDR1 LGHDT and CDR2 YNNKEL (reference sequence). This CDR3 spans 14 amino acids. This CDR3 is CASSRTGVSYEQYF.

This rearrangement joins TRBV18 to TRBJ1-1; the D call of TRBD1 rests on TCRdb alone, since no DNA is present to check it. Germline V gives CDR1 KGHSH, CDR2 LQKENI. CDR3 size: 14 residues. CDR3 protein: CASSPGHPPLEAFF.